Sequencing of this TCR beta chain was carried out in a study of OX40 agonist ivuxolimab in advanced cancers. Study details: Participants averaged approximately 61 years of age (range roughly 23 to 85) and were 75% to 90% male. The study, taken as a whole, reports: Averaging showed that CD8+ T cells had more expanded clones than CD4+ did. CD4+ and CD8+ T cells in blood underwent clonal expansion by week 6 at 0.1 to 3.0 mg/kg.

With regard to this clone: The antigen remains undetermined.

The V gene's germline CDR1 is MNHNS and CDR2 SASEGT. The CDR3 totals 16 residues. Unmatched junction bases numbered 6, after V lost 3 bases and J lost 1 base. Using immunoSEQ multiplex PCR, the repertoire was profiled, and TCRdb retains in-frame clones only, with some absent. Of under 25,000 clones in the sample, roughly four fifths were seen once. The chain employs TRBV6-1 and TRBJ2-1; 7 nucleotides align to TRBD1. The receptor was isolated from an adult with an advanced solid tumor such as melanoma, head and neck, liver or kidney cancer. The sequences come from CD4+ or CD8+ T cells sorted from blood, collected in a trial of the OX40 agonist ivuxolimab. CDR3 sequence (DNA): TGTGCCAGCAGTGAGGGATCGGGACAGTCCTACAATGAGCAGTTCTTC. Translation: CASSEGSGQSYNEQFF.